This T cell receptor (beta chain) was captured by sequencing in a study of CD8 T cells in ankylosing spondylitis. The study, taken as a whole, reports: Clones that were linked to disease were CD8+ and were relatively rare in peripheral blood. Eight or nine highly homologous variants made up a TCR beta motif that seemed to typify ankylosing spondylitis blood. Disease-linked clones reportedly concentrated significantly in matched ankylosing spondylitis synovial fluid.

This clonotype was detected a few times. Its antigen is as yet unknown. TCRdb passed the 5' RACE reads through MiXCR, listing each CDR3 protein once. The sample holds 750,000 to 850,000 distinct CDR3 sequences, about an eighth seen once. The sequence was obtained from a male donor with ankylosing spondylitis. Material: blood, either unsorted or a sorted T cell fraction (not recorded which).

The CDR3 sequence: CASSSEAGYEQYF. The CDR3 DNA follows: TGCGCCAGCAGCTCCGAGGCGGGGTACGAGCAGTACTTC. V is TRBV5-1 and J is TRBJ2-7, with D perhaps TRBD2 (6 bases). The CDR3 length is 13 residues. The V end lost 3 bases, the J end lost 4 bases, and 11 bases lay between the germline ends. Per germline, CDR1 SGHRS and CDR2 YFSETQ.